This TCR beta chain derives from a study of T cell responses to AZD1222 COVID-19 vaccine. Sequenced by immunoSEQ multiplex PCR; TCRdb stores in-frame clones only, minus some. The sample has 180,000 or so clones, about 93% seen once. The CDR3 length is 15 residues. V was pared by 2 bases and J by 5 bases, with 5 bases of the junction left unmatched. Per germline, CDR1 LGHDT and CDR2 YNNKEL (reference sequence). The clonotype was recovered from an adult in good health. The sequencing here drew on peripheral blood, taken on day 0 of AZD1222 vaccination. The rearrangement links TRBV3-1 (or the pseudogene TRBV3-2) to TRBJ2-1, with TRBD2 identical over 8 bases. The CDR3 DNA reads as TGTGCCAGCAGCCAAACAACTAGCGGAGACAATGAGCAGTTCTTC. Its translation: CASSQTTSGDNEQFF.